This TCR beta chain stems from a study of post-analysis software for immune sequencing data. Study at large: Included among the disease courses, which were recorded for the cohort, were relapsing-remitting, secondary progressive and progressive-relapsing multiple sclerosis. Regarding the study as a whole: Samples from one preparation batch, clustered by F measure, grouped strongly together. Multiple sclerosis was associated with a significant reduction in normalized Chao1 diversity relative to controls. Elevated frequency relative to controls characterized roughly 5 TRBV segments in patients, TRBV5-6, TRBV5-1 and TRBV20-1 among them.

Trimming took 2 bases from V and 8 from J, leaving 12 bases between them. Per germline, CDR1 SEHNR and CDR2 FQNEAQ (reference sequence). The length of the CDR3 is 14 residues. Incorporated into the TCR beta cDNA libraries were unique molecular identifiers, which served to reduce PCR and sequencing biases. Roughly 500,000 cDNA molecules were obtained per 1 to 10 million input T cells. In TCRdb, the PCR reads were re-called with MiXCR into one record per CDR3 protein. The repertoire holds roughly 800,000 distinct CDR3 sequences, with 46% as singletons. With regard to this clonotype: The antigen remains unidentified.

The V and J genes are TRBV7-9 and TRBJ1-4; D is possibly TRBD1 (5 bases). This receptor was obtained from a girl between 10 and 17 years old with multiple sclerosis. The source material was blood. The CDR3 bases are TGTGCCAGCAGCTTAACAGGAGGGGAGGAAAAACTGTTTTTT. Its protein product is CASSLTGGEEKLFF.